A single sample gave rise to the 26 T cell receptor beta chains below, sequenced in a study of blood T cell repertoires in COVID-19. Generated by immunoSEQ multiplex PCR, the TCRdb table keeps only in-frame clones and is missing some. The table includes around 50,000 clones, 90% detected once. Source material: peripheral blood. These receptors all stem from a man between 65 and 85 years old with active COVID-19.

The chain employs TRBV7-2 and TRBJ1-3; D is ambiguous. Trimming cost V 3 bases and J 10 bases, with 13 bases left between them. CDR1 and CDR2 (germline): SGHTA, FQGNSA. The CDR3 covers 13 residues. DNA of the CDR3: TGTGCCAGCAGCTTTGGCATTCGAGGGACCATATATTTT. As protein: CASSFGIRGTIYF.

V is TRBV19 and J is TRBJ2-1; 11 bases match TRBD2. V was clipped by 4 bases and J by 6 bases; unmatched bases: 11. Germline V lookup: CDR1 LNHDA, CDR2 SQIVND (reference sequence). CDR3 length equals 17 residues. Written as DNA, the CDR3 is TGTGCCAGTAGTAGACTAGCGGGATCTTTTGAGGGCAATGAGCAGTTCTTC. This encodes CASSRLAGSFEGNEQFF.

The chain links TRBV7-2 to TRBJ2-5; D uncertain. V was clipped by 3 bases and J by 1 base, with 9 bases between them. The CDR3 is 14 residues long. Germline CDR1 and CDR2: SGHTA and FQGNSA. This CDR3 is CASSFYGFQETQYF. For the CDR3, the DNA is TGTGCCAGCAGCTTTTACGGTTTCCAAGAGACCCAGTACTTC.

The CDR3: CASSLTGRLRAKNIQYF. CDR3 DNA sequence: TGTGCCAGCAGCTTAACGGGCCGACTAAGGGCCAAAAACATTCAGTACTTC. The genes are TRBV11-2 and TRBJ2-4, with D possibly TRBD2 on 5 matching bases. Germline-derived CDR1 and CDR2 are SGHAT and FQNNGV. With 2 bases removed from V and 1 base from J, the gap between germline ends came to 15 bases. The CDR3 covers 17 residues.

The V and J genes are TRBV15 and TRBJ1-2; D is uncertain. The ends were cut back, 1 base at V and 4 bases at J, with 7 bases in the middle. This CDR3 contains 13 residues. Looked up from germline, CDR1 is LNHNV and CDR2 is YYDKDF (reference sequence). CDR3 protein: CATSRGATYGYTF. In DNA form, the CDR3 reads TGTGCCACCAGCAGAGGGGCTACCTATGGCTACACCTTC.

The chain couples TRBV7-6 to TRBJ2-3, with 7 bases aligning to TRBD1. The CDR3 is 17 residues long. With 2 bases clipped from V and 0 bases from J, the junction kept 8 bases outside the gene matches. Germline loops: CDR1 SGHVS, CDR2 FNYEAQ. CDR3 coding DNA: TGTGCCAGCAGCTTAAATAGGGGGCCCCCTAGCACAGATACGCAGTATTTT. Translated: CASSLNRGPPSTDTQYF.

The chain carries TRBV4-1 and TRBJ2-1; possible D gene TRBD2, 5 bases. CDR1 and CDR2 (germline): MGHRA, YSYEKL. The germline V and J ends were trimmed by 5 bases and 6 bases, with 11 bases remaining between them. This CDR3 has 13 residues. CDR3 in DNA: TGCGCCAGCAGCAAAGGACTTATCAATGAGCAGTTCTTC. The encoded protein is CASSKGLINEQFF.

The chain carries TRBV7-3 and TRBJ2-3; D unclear. The CDR3 has 14 residues. Trimming took 2 bases from V and 1 from J, leaving 7 bases between them. CDR1 SGHTA and CDR2 FQGTGA come from the germline V gene. In DNA form, the CDR3 reads TGTGCCAGCAGCTTACGAGGTCGCACAGATACGCAGTATTTT. This codes for CASSLRGRTDTQYF.

This chain links TRBV28 with TRBJ2-1; the D is unclear. Germline assignment: CDR1 MDHEN and CDR2 SYDVKM. Trimming removed 6 bases at V and 0 bases at J, with 15 bases between. This CDR3 comprises 16 residues. CDR3 protein: CASRGRAPSSYNEQFF. The CDR3 DNA reads as TGTGCCAGCAGGGGCCGCGCGCCGAGCTCCTACAATGAGCAGTTCTTC.

The chain recombines TRBV6-5 with TRBJ1-1; TRBD1 matches 7 bases. The V gene's germline CDR1 is MNHEY and CDR2 SVGAGI. Trimming took 2 bases from V and 6 from J; bases not matched to a gene: 6. This CDR3 has 14 amino acids. CDR3 coding DNA: TGTGCCAGCAGTTACAGGGGGCGATCCGCTGAAGCTTTCTTT. The encoded protein is CASSYRGRSAEAFF.

The chain has TRBV10-3 and TRBJ2-1, with D tentatively TRBD2 (5 bases). The germline CDR1 and CDR2 sequences are ENHRY and SYGVKD. This CDR3 has 15 amino acids. Deletions cut 6 bases from V and 4 bases from J, with 16 bases between. The CDR3 protein is CAISGVERSYNEQFF. The CDR3, as DNA: TGTGCCATCAGCGGGGTTGAGCGGAGTTACAATGAGCAGTTCTTC.

This clone appeared a few times. The genes are TRBV27 and TRBJ2-1, with 7 bases fitting TRBD1. The CDR3 runs 11 residues. With V trimmed by 5 bases and J by 15 bases, 7 bases remained unmatched. CDR1 is MNHEY, CDR2 SMNVEV, per germline (reference sequence). DNA for the CDR3: TGTGCCAGCAGTCCCCGGGACAGTTTGTTCTTC. Protein sequence: CASSPRDSLFF.

The gene calls are TRBV2 and TRBJ2-1; 10 bases align to TRBD2. The CDR3 is made up of 14 amino acids. The germline V gene encodes CDR1 SNHLY and CDR2 FYNNEI. The V and J ends lost 9 bases and 8 bases, in that order; junction bases with no gene match: 10. DNA of the CDR3: TGTGCCAGGACTAGCGGGCGAAGGAGGGATGAGCAGTTCTTC. Encoded protein: CARTSGRRRDEQFF.

The chain has TRBV28 and TRBJ1-1; maybe TRBD1 (5 bases). Looked up from germline, CDR1 is MDHEN and CDR2 is SYDVKM. The CDR3 extends over 13 amino acids. V dropped 3 bases and J dropped 4 bases, with 9 bases sitting between them. CDR3 sequence: CASSLVGATEAFF. The DNA for the CDR3 is TGTGCCAGCAGTTTGGTAGGGGCCACTGAAGCTTTCTTT. The variable domain in full, with the rest retrieved from reference TRBV28 and TRBJ1-1, is DVKVTQSSRYLVKRTGEKVFLECVQDMDHENMFWYRQDPGLGLRLIYFSYDVKMKEKGDIPEGYSVSREKKERFSLILESASTNQTSMYLCASSLVGATEAFFGQGTRLTVV.

The rearrangement links TRBV28 to TRBJ1-6; weak D call: TRBD1 (5 bases). The length of the CDR3 is 16 residues. Germline CDR1 is MDHEN and CDR2 is SYDVKM. Deletions cut 6 bases from V and 8 bases from J, with 20 bases between. The DNA for the CDR3 is TGTGCCAGCAGACCTCGGGGGGTCGGGAGGCATTCACCCCTCCACTTT. It is translated as CASRPRGVGRHSPLHF.

This sequence joins TRBV10-3 and TRBJ2-1, with 13 bases identical to TRBD2. Looked up from germline, CDR1 is ENHRY and CDR2 is SYGVKD. Trimming at V came to 5 bases and at J to 8 bases, leaving 9 bases not matched to a gene. CDR3 length: 16 residues. CDR3 sequence reads: CAISPGLAGSGDEQFF. CDR3 bases: TGTGCCATCAGTCCGGGACTAGCGGGGTCCGGGGATGAGCAGTTCTTC.

The DNA for the CDR3 is TGTGCCAGCAGCTCTCTAGCGGGAGGGTGGAACGAGCAGTACTTC. This encodes CASSSLAGGWNEQYF. The V call is TRBV7-2, the J call TRBJ2-7, with 12 bases fitting TRBD2. CDR3 length: 15 residues. V was clipped by 4 bases and J by 5 bases; unmatched bases: 6. CDR1 is SGHTA, CDR2 FQGNSA, per germline.

The genes are TRBV13 and TRBJ2-1; 12 nucleotides match TRBD2. CDR3 length equals 20 residues. Germline V gene data show CDR1 as PRHDT and CDR2 as FYEKMQ (reference sequence). The trim removed 2 bases at V and 4 bases at J, leaving 15 bases unmatched. In nucleotides, the CDR3 is TGTGCCAGCAGCTTATATACTAGCGGGAGGCCCAAAAGCCGATACAATGAGCAGTTCTTC. This sequence encodes CASSLYTSGRPKSRYNEQFF.

The chain recombines TRBV7-5 with TRBJ2-3; no check of the table's D call, TRBD1, against the DNA was made. TRBV7-5 is annotated as a pseudogene. The CDR3 consists of 14 residues. The CDR3: CVRSLARDTDTQYF. In nucleotides, the CDR3 is TGTGTCAGAAGCTTAGCCAGGGACACAGATACGCAGTATTTT.

The rearrangement links TRBV5-1 to TRBJ2-5; TRBD2 matches 13 bases. V was clipped by 4 bases and J by 5 bases; unmatched bases: 5. The CDR3 sequence is 15 residues long. Looked up from germline, CDR1 is SGHRS and CDR2 is YFSETQ. The CDR3 spells CASSPGLAGVETQYF. The CDR3 region has the DNA TGCGCCAGCAGCCCCGGACTAGCGGGAGTGGAGACCCAGTACTTC. The full variable domain, rest sourced from reference TRBV5-1 and TRBJ2-5, is KAGVTQTPRYLIKTRGQQVTLSCSPISGHRSVSWYQQTPGQGLQFLFEYFSETQRNKGNFPGRFSGRQFSNSRSEMNVSTLELGDSALYLCASSPGLAGVETQYFGPGTRLLVL.

The chain links TRBV5-1 to TRBJ2-5; D is perhaps TRBD2 (6 bases). The CDR3 is 15 residues long. V shed 3 bases and J shed 1 base, with 13 bases lying between them. Looked up from germline, CDR1 is SGHRS and CDR2 is YFSETQ. CDR3 sequence: CASSSTSDRQETQYF. As DNA, the CDR3 is TGCGCCAGCAGCTCGACTAGTGATCGCCAAGAGACCCAGTACTTC. The full variable domain, in which reference TRBV5-1 and TRBJ2-5 provide the parts outside the CDR3, is KAGVTQTPRYLIKTRGQQVTLSCSPISGHRSVSWYQQTPGQGLQFLFEYFSETQRNKGNFPGRFSGRQFSNSRSEMNVSTLELGDSALYLCASSSTSDRQETQYFGPGTRLLVL.

To note about this clone: The identical CDR3 is also encoded by other nucleotide sequences in the sample. The chain employs TRBV18 and TRBJ1-6; D may be TRBD1 (5 bases). Germline CDR1 and CDR2: KGHSH and LQKENI. V shed 3 bases and J shed 7 bases, with 10 bases lying between them. This CDR3 comprises 14 residues. Written as DNA, the CDR3 is TGTGCCAGCTCACCCGACAGAAAGAATTCACCCCTCCACTTT. Its translation: CASSPDRKNSPLHF.

Only one count was recorded for this clone. J is TRBJ1-3 and V is TRBV30; D remains unclear. The germline V and J ends were trimmed by 1 base and 3 bases, with 7 bases remaining between them. The CDR3 runs to 13 residues. The germline V gene has CDR1 GTSNPN and CDR2 SVGIG (reference sequence). In DNA form, the CDR3 reads TGTGCCTGGAGTGGTAACGGTGGAAACACCATATATTTT. Its translation is CAWSGNGGNTIYF.

The chain is built from TRBV7-9 and TRBJ2-4; 10 bases are a match to TRBD1. The germline gives CDR1 SEHNR, CDR2 FQNEAQ (reference sequence). CDR3 length equals 16 residues. V lost 5 bases, J lost 7 bases, and 11 bases stayed unmatched. In DNA, the CDR3 is TGTGCCAGCAGCGTACTACGACAGGGGGCGATGAACATTCAGTACTTC. This gives the protein CASSVLRQGAMNIQYF.

The chain employs TRBV7-2 and TRBJ2-3; TRBD2 aligns across 13 bases. Trimming cost V 5 bases and J 4 bases; bases outside gene matches: 6. The CDR3 runs 16 residues. Looked up from germline, CDR1 is SGHTA and CDR2 is FQGNSA. DNA of the CDR3: TGTGCCAGCAGCACAAGGACTAGCGGGGGTCCAGATACGCAGTATTTT. Its protein product is CASSTRTSGGPDTQYF.

In this sample, this clone turned up a few times. V and J are TRBV7-2 and TRBJ2-7; 8 bases are shared with TRBD2. The CDR3 is 13 residues long. CDR1 and CDR2 from the germline V gene are SGHTA and FQGNSA. Trimming cost V 5 bases and J 6 bases; bases outside gene matches: 6. CDR3 region: CASSTLAGSEQYF. The CDR3 bases are TGTGCCAGCAGCACCCTAGCGGGTAGCGAGCAGTACTTC. Complete variable domain (other parts from reference TRBV7-2 and TRBJ2-7): GAGVSQSPSNKVTEKGKDVELRCDPISGHTALYWYRQSLGQGLEFLIYFQGNSAPDKSGLPSDRFSAERTGGSVSTLTIQRTQQEDSAVYLCASSTLAGSEQYFGPGTRLTVT.